The T cell receptor (beta chain) under discussion was sequenced for a study of molecular identifiers for immune sequencing clone quantification. About this clonotype: A read error is possible here, since a much larger clone lies one base away.

In germline, CDR1 is MGHRA, CDR2 YSYEKL. The V and J ends lost 6 bases and 5 bases respectively, with 13 bases between them. The CDR3 loop spans 13 amino acids. One entry per CDR3 protein results from TCRdb running MiXCR on the PCR reads. This sample yields nearly 650,000 distinct CDR3 sequences, of which around 25% are seen a single time; about 0.78% belongs to the top ten. Sorted cells numbering about 19,000 to 1,000,000, with 10%, 30% or 50% RNA, yielded the naive CD8 libraries. This TCR derives from a human donor in good health. Some libraries in this study had Jurkat cell RNA spiked in. The genes are TRBV4-1 and TRBJ1-1; D gene uncertain. The source material was naive CD8+ T cells from blood, with Jurkat cell RNA spiked in. Subset specified: FACS-sorted CD8+CD4-CCR7+CD45RA+ naive T cells. The DNA for the CDR3 is TGCGCCAGCAGGCCGATAGGGTGGACTGAAGCTTTCTTT. Translated, it gives CASRPIGWTEAFF.